These 2 T cell receptor beta chains were sequenced from one sample in a study of cytomegalovirus exposure and HLA in healthy donors. With 60 Vbeta and 13 Jbeta primers, the PCR was carried out. The repertoire was sequenced with immunoSEQ multiplex PCR; TCRdb's copy has only in-frame clones and lacks some. The table lists around 65,000 clones, roughly two thirds of them singletons. Sample: PBMCs. These receptors originate from a man aged 35-49 years in good health and CMV-seropositive.

This chain joins TRBV5-1 and TRBJ2-1; 7 positions match TRBD2. The CDR3 extends over 14 amino acids. The V gene's germline CDR1 is SGHRS and CDR2 YFSETQ. The V and J ends lost 7 bases and 2 bases, in that order; junction bases with no gene match: 6. This CDR3 is CASAREGTYNEQFF. The CDR3 region has the DNA TGCGCCAGCGCTAGGGAGGGAACCTACAATGAGCAGTTCTTC.

To note about this clone: A read error may account for a junction end that differs from germline. The gene calls are TRBV29-1 and TRBJ1-1; possible D gene TRBD1, 5 bases. CDR3 length: 12 residues. Per germline, CDR1 SQVTM and CDR2 ANQGSEA. CDR3 sequence: CSVEEFRGDELF. The CDR3 DNA sequence: TGCAGCGTTGAAGAGTTTAGGGGCGATGAGCTCTTT. The whole variable domain, remainder taken from reference TRBV29-1 and TRBJ1-1, is SAVISQKPSRDICQRGTSLTIQCQVDSQVTMMFWYRQQPGQSLTLIATANQGSEATYESGFVIDKFPISRPNLTFSTLTVSNMSPEDSSIYLCSVEEFRGDELFGQGTRLTVV.